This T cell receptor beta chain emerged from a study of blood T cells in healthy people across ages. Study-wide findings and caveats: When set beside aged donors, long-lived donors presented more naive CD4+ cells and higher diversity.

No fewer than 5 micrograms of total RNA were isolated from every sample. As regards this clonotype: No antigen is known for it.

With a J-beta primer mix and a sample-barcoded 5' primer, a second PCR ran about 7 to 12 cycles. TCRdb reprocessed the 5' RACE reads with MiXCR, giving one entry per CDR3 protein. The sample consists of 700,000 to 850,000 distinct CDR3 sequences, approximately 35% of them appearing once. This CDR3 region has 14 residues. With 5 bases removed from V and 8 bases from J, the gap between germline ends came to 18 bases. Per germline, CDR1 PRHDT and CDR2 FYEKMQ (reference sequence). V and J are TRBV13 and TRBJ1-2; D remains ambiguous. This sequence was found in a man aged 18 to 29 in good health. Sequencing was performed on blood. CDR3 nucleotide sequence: TGTGCCAGCAGCCTCAACCCTGGGGTAGGAGGCTACACCTTC. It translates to CASSLNPGVGGYTF.